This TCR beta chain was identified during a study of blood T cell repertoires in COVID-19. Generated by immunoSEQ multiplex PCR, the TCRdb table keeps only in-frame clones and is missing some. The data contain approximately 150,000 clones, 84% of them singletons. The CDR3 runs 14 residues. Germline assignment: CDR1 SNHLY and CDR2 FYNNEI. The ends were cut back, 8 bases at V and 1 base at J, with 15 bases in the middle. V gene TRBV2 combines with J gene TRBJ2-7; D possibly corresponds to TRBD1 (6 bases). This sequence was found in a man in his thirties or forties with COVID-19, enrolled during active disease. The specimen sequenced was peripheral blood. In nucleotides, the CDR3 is TGTGCCAGCCTTACCGGGACACCTTCCTACGAGCAGTACTTC. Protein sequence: CASLTGTPSYEQYF.